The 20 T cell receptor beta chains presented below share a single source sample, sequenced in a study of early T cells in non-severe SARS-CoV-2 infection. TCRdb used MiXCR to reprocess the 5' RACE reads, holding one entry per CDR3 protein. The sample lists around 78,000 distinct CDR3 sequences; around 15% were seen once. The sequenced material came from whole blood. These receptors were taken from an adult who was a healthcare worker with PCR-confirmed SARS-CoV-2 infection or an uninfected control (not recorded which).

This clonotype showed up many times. The CDR3 loop reads CSVDGESYNEQFF. The CDR3 bases are TGCAGCGTTGACGGGGAGTCCTACAATGAGCAGTTCTTC. The chain employs TRBV29-1 and TRBJ2-1; D may be TRBD2 (5 bases). V was clipped by 3 bases and J by 1 base, with 7 bases between them. The CDR3 covers 13 residues. Germline CDR1 SQVTM, CDR2 ANQGSEA.

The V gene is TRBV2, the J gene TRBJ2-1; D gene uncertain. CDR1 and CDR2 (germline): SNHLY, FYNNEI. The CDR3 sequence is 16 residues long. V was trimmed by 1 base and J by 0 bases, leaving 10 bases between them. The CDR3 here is CASSEGRVSSYNEQFF. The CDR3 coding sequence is TGTGCCAGCAGTGAAGGACGGGTGAGCTCCTACAATGAGCAGTTCTTC.

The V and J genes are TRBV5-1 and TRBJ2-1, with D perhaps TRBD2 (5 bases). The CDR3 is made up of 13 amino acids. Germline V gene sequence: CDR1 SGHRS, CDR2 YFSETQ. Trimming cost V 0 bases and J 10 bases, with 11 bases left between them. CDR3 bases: TGCGCCAGCAGCTTGGCCGACACGGGAGAGCAGTTCTTC. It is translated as CASSLADTGEQFF.

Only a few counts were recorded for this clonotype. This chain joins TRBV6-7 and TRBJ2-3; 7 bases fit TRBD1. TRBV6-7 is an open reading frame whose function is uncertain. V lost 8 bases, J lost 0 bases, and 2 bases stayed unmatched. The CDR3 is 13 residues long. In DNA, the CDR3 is TGTGCCAGCGGGACAGCTAGCACAGATACGCAGTATTTT. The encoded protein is CASGTASTDTQYF.

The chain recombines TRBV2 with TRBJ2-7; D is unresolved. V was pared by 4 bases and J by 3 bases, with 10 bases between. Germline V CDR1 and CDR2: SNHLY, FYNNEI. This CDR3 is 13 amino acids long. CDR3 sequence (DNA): TGTGCCAGCAGTGGGGTCTGGGGCTACGAGCAGTACTTC. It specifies CASSGVWGYEQYF.

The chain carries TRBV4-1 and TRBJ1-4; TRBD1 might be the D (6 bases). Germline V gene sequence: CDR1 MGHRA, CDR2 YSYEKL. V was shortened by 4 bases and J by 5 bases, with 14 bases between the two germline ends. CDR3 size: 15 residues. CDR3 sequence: CASSLDRNRNEKLFF. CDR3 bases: TGCGCCAGCAGCCTCGACAGGAACCGGAATGAAAAACTGTTTTTT.

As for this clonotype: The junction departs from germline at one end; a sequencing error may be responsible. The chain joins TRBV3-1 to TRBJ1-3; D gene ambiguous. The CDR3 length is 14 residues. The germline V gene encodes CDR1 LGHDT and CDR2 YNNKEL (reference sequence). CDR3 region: CVSSQDGYRNTIYF. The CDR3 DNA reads TGTGTCAGCAGCCAAGATGGATATAGAAACACCATATATTTT.

CDR3 protein: CSVAGLLRDTEAFF. For the CDR3, the DNA is TGCAGCGTGGCGGGACTTCTCCGAGACACTGAAGCTTTCTTT. The chain recombines TRBV29-1 with TRBJ1-1; D is possibly TRBD1 (5 bases). This CDR3 has 14 residues. In germline, CDR1 is SQVTM, CDR2 ANQGSEA. V was trimmed by 6 bases and J by 3 bases, leaving 17 bases between them.

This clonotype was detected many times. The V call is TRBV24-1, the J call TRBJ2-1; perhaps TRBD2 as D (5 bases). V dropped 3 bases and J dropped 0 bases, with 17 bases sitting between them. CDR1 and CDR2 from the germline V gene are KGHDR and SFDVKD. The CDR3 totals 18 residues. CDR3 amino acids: CATSDPGPSTFSYNEQFF. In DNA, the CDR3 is TGTGCCACCAGTGATCCCGGCCCTAGCACATTCTCCTACAATGAGCAGTTCTTC.

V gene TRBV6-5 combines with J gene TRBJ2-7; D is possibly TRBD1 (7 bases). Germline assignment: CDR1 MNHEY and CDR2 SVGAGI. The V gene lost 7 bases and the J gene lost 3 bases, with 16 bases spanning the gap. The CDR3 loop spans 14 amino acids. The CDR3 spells CASTQGGEYYEQYF. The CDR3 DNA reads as TGTGCCAGCACCCAGGGGGGAGAGTACTACGAGCAGTACTTC.

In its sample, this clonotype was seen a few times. CDR3 DNA sequence: TGTGCCAGCAGCTCCAAAGACTTACAAGAGACCCAGTACTTC. It is translated as CASSSKDLQETQYF. V and J are TRBV7-9 and TRBJ2-5; D is unresolved. This CDR3 spans 14 amino acids. V lost 4 bases to trimming and J lost 2 bases, with 11 bases between them. Germline V gene sequence: CDR1 SEHNR, CDR2 FQNEAQ (reference sequence). Supplemented by reference TRBV7-9 and TRBJ2-5, the full variable domain reads DTGVSQNPRHKITKRGQNVTFRCDPISEHNRLYWYRQTLGQGPEFLTYFQNEAQLEKSRLLSDRFSAERPKGSFSTLEIQRTEQGDSAMYLCASSSKDLQETQYFGPGTRLLVL.

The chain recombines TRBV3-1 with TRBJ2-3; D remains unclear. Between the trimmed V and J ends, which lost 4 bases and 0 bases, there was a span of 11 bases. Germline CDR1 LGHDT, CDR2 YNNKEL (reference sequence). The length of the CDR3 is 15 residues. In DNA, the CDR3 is TGTGCCAGCAGCCGGCGCTCGACAAGCACAGATACGCAGTATTTT. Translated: CASSRRSTSTDTQYF.

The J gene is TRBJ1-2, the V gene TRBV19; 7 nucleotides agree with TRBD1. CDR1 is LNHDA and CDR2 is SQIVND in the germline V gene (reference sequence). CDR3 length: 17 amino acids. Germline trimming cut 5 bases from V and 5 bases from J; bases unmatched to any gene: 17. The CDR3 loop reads CASSRKATGRMLYGYTF. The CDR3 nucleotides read TGTGCCAGTAGTCGTAAGGCGACAGGGCGAATGTTATATGGCTACACCTTC.

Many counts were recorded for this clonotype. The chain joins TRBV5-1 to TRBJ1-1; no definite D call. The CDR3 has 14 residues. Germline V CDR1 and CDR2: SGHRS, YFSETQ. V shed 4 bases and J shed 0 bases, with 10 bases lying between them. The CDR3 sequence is CASSPGSMNTEAFF. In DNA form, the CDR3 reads TGCGCCAGCAGCCCTGGGTCAATGAACACTGAAGCTTTCTTT.

The CDR3 protein is CASSAGGTQYF. The CDR3 DNA reads TGTGCCAGCAGTGCAGGGGGGACCCAGTACTTC. V and J are TRBV2 and TRBJ2-5; 7 nucleotides align to TRBD1. The CDR3 contains 11 residues. V was clipped by 4 bases and J by 7 bases; unmatched bases: 0. Germline CDR1 and CDR2: SNHLY and FYNNEI.

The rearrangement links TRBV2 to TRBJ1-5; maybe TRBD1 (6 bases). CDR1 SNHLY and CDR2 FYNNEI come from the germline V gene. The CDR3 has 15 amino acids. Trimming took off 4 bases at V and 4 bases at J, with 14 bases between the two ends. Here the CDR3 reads CASSVPQGGNQPQHF. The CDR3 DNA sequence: TGTGCCAGCAGTGTTCCACAAGGGGGGAATCAGCCCCAGCATTTT.

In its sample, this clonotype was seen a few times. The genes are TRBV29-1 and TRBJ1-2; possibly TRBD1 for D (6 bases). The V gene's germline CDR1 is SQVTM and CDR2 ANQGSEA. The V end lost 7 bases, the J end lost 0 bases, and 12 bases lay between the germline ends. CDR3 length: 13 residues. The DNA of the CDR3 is TGCAGCGGCGGACAGCGCTCTAACTATGGCTACACCTTC. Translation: CSGGQRSNYGYTF.

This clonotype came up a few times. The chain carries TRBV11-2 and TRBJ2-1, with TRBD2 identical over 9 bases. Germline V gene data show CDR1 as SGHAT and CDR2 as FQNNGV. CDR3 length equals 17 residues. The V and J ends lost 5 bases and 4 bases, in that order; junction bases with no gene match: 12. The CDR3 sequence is CASSRQGAGGYYNEQFF. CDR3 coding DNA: TGTGCCAGCAGCCGACAGGGAGCGGGGGGATATTACAATGAGCAGTTCTTC.

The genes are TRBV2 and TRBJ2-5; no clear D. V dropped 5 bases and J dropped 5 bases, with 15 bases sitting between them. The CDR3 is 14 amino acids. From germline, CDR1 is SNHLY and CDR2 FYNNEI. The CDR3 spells CASSFHGVGETQYF. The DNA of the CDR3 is TGTGCCAGCAGTTTCCACGGAGTAGGGGAGACCCAGTACTTC.

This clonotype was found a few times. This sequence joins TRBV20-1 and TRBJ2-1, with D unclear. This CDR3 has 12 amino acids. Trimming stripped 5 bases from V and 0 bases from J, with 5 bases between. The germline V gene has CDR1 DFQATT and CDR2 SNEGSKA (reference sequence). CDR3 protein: CSAFRSYNEQFF. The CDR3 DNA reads TGCAGTGCTTTTCGCTCCTACAATGAGCAGTTCTTC.